The table lists the clone carrying this TCR beta chain with a few counts. Its cognate antigen is unknown. MiXCR, run by TCRdb on the reads, gives a single entry per CDR3 protein. The repertoire consists of about 440,000 distinct CDR3 sequences, with approximately 31% occurring once and the leading ten covering roughly an eighth. These data belong to a study of T cell repertoires in cytomegalovirus infection. Turning to the study itself: Matching HLA type and CMV infection were both indicated by public TCR beta signatures.

Study results and limitations: Using cumulative public TCR beta family frequency, the authors identified those who carried CMV together with the relevant HLA. Predominance within the ex vivo response was attributable to HLA-C-restricted CMV-specific TCR beta clonotypes.

Trimming pared 7 bases from V and 4 bases from J, leaving 16 bases between. The CDR3 contains 14 residues. Per the germline V gene, CDR1 is SEHNR and CDR2 is FQNEAQ (reference sequence). The chain uses TRBV7-9 and TRBJ2-5; D gene unclear. This sequence originates from a human donor in good health (CMV status not recorded). Some clones in this sample may be carry-over from other donors' samples. Sequencing input: PBMCs. CDR3 residues: CASTPVRPGETQYF. CDR3 in DNA: TGTGCCAGCACCCCCGTTAGGCCGGGAGAGACCCAGTACTTC.